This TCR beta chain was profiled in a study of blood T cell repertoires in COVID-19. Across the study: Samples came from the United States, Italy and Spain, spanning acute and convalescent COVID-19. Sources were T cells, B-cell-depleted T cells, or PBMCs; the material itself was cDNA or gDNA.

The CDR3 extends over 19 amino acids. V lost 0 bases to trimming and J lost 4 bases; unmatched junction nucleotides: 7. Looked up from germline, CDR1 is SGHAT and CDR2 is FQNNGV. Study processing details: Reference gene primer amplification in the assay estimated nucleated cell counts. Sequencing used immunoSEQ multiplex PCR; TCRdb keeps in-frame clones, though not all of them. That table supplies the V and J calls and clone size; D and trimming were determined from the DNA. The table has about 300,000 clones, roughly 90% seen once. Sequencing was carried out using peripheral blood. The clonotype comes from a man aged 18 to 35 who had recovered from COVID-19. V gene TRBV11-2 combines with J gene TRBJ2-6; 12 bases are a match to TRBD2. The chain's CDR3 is CASSLEGLAGGLGANVLTF. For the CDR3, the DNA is TGTGCCAGCAGCTTAGAGGGTCTAGCGGGGGGGCTCGGGGCCAACGTCCTGACTTTC.